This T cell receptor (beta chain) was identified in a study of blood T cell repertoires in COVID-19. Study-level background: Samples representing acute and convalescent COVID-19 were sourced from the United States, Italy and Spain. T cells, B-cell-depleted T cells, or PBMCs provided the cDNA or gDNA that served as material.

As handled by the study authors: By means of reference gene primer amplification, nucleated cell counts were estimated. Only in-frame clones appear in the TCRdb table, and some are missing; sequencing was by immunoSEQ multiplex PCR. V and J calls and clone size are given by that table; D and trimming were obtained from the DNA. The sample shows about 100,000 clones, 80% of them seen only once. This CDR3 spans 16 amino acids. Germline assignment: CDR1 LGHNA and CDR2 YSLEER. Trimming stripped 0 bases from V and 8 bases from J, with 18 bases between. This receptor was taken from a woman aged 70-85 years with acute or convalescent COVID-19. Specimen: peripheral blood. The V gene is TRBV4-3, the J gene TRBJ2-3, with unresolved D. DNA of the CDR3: TGCGCCAGCAGCCAAGAGCTCCTCATGCCCGGCGGTACGCAGTATTTT. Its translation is CASSQELLMPGGTQYF.